This paragraph reports one TCR beta chain. The data are from a study of control samples from healthy donors and cancer patients. Assay: immunoSEQ multiplex PCR; the TCRdb copy retains only in-frame clones and omits some. The sample contains about 84,000 clones, about nine tenths of which appear only once. Germline lookup yields CDR1 LNHDA and CDR2 SQIVND (reference sequence). Trimming left V 1 base short and J 7 bases short, with 8 bases between. The CDR3 length is 14 residues. The gene calls are TRBV19 and TRBJ1-6; the D gene is possibly TRBD1 (5 bases). This TCR was sampled from a man in his fifties in good health. The sequencing sample was made of blood. This CDR3 is CASSIVKGNSPLHF. CDR3 bases: TGTGCCAGTAGTATAGTAAAGGGGAATTCACCCCTCCACTTT.